This T cell receptor (beta chain) was found in a study of cytomegalovirus exposure and HLA in healthy donors. The length of the CDR3 is 14 residues. V lost 1 base and J 0 bases, leaving 4 bases between the germline ends. From germline, CDR1 is SGHRS and CDR2 YFSETQ. With 60 Vbeta and 13 Jbeta primers, the PCR was carried out. Original processing methods: A follow-up analysis tallied tens of millions of unique TCR beta chains, roughly 11 million shared. Some clones are missing from TCRdb's copy, which holds only in-frame ones; the method was immunoSEQ multiplex PCR. V, J and clone size reflect that table, while D and trimming were determined from the DNA. The repertoire includes 75,000 to 100,000 clones, about three quarters of them detected once, and approximately 7.8% sits in the top ten.

The sequenced material came from PBMCs. The rearrangement joins TRBV5-1 to TRBJ2-2, with unresolved D. This receptor was identified in a man aged 55 to 70 in good health and CMV-seronegative. The CDR3 DNA reads as TGCGCCAGCAGCTTGACGGCGAACACCGGGGAGCTGTTTTTT. Translating it yields CASSLTANTGELFF. Full variable domain (rest looked up from reference TRBV5-1 and TRBJ2-2): KAGVTQTPRYLIKTRGQQVTLSCSPISGHRSVSWYQQTPGQGLQFLFEYFSETQRNKGNFPGRFSGRQFSNSRSEMNVSTLELGDSALYLCASSLTANTGELFFGEGSRLTVL.